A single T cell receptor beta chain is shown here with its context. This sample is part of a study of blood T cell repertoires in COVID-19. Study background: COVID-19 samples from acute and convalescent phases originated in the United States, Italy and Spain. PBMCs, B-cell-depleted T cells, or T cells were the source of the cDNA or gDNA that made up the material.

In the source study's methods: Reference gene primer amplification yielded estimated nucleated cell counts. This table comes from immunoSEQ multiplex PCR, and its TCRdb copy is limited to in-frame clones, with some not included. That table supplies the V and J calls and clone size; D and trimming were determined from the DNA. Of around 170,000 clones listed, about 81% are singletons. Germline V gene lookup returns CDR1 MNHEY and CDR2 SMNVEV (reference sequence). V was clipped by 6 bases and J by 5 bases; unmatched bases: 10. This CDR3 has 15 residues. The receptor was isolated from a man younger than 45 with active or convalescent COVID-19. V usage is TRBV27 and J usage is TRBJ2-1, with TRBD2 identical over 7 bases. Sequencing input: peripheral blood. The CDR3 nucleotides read TGTGCCAGCAGGCCCCTAGCGGAGGCGAACAATGAGCAGTTCTTC. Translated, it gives CASRPLAEANNEQFF.